This paragraph covers one TCR beta chain sequence. The target antigen is unknown. This record belongs to a study of cytomegalovirus exposure and HLA in healthy donors. Findings and caveats of the study: Rarity characterized most TCR sequences, yet some public TCRs appeared in many donors. Three CMV-associated chains were confirmed in vitro to be specific for CMV antigens.

The donors were members of the validation cohort comprising over a hundred subjects, separate from the roughly 600-subject first cohort. CDR3 size: 14 residues. V trimming: 7 bases; J trimming: 7 bases; junction bases outside the gene matches: 13. Germline V gene lookup returns CDR1 MNHNY and CDR2 SVGAGI (reference sequence). Data came from immunoSEQ multiplex PCR; TCRdb stores just in-frame clones and leaves some out. The table lists about 140,000 clones, about 83% of them singletons. This chain links TRBV6-6 with TRBJ2-7; 7 bases map to TRBD2. Sample: PBMCs. The clonotype was recovered from a woman aged 25 to 39 in good health and CMV-seronegative. The DNA for the CDR3 is TGTGCCAGCAAGACCGGGACTAAGGTATTAGAGCAGTACTTC. Its translation is CASKTGTKVLEQYF.